A single sample gave rise to the 28 T cell receptor beta chains below, sequenced in a study of blood T cells in healthy people across ages. Then a second PCR, running about 6 to 12 cycles, was carried out with a sample-barcoded 5' primer and a J-beta primer mix. TCRdb re-called the 5' RACE reads with MiXCR, one entry per CDR3 protein. The table records around 1.7 million distinct CDR3 sequences, 28% of them present only once. The sequencing sample was made of blood. Receptors originate from a young woman in good health.

This clonotype occurred a few times. V and J are TRBV19 and TRBJ1-3; D is unresolved. The V end lost 3 bases, the J end lost 0 bases, and 12 bases lay between the germline ends. The CDR3 spans 16 residues. CDR1 and CDR2 from the germline V gene are LNHDA and SQIVND (reference sequence). The CDR3 DNA sequence: TGTGCCAGTAGTATGGAAGGGAGCCGCTCTGGAAACACCATATATTTT. This sequence encodes CASSMEGSRSGNTIYF.

This clonotype was recorded a few times. This rearrangement joins TRBV5-1 to TRBJ2-5, with D unclear. The CDR3 is made up of 15 amino acids. V gave up 0 bases and J gave up 5 bases, with 14 bases separating them. Germline CDR1 reads SGHRS; CDR2 reads YFSETQ. The CDR3 DNA reads TGCGCCAGCAGCTTGGGATCTCAGAGAGTTGAGACCCAGTACTTC. Translated: CASSLGSQRVETQYF.

The J gene is TRBJ2-1, the V gene TRBV6-2 or TRBV6-3; 8 positions match TRBD1. The J segment lost 8 bases and the V segment lost 7 bases, leaving 7 bases of the junction unmatched. CDR3 size: 13 residues. Germline CDR1 and CDR2: MNHEY and SVGEGT. The CDR3 spells CASTTQGAHEQFF. CDR3 DNA sequence: TGTGCCAGCACCACCCAGGGGGCCCATGAGCAGTTCTTC.

This clonotype was recorded many times. The V call is TRBV29-1, the J call TRBJ2-5; D assignment may be TRBD1 or TRBD2 (5 bases each). Between the trimmed V and J ends, which lost 6 bases and 5 bases, there was a span of 16 bases. Germline lookup yields CDR1 SQVTM and CDR2 ANQGSEA. CDR3 size: 13 residues. The CDR3 region is CSVRPSGPETQYF. CDR3 bases: TGCAGCGTGCGTCCATCGGGACCGGAGACCCAGTACTTC.

The chain couples TRBV20-1 to TRBJ2-3; 11 bases map to TRBD1. V was clipped by 7 bases and J by 4 bases; unmatched bases: 4. This CDR3 comprises 13 residues. CDR1 DFQATT and CDR2 SNEGSKA come from the germline V gene (reference sequence). DNA for the CDR3: TGCAGTGTCCCGGGACAGGGGGCAGATACGCAGTATTTT. Translating it yields CSVPGQGADTQYF.

The chain carries TRBV6-1 and TRBJ2-2; D may be TRBD2 (5 bases). The ends were cut back, 2 bases at V and 16 bases at J, with 26 bases in the middle. Germline V CDR1 and CDR2: MNHNS, SASEGT. This CDR3 has 16 amino acids. The CDR3 sequence: CASSENPSENTGESFF. The CDR3 DNA reads as TGTGCCAGCAGTGAAAACCCCTCCGAGAACACCGGGGAGTCGTTTTTT.

This clonotype was found a few times. The chain carries TRBV18 and TRBJ2-7; TRBD1 matches at 7 bases. CDR1 is KGHSH and CDR2 is LQKENI in the germline V gene. V dropped 2 bases and J dropped 3; count of bases not matched to a gene: 16. CDR3 size: 18 residues. The CDR3 region has the DNA TGTGCCAGCTCACCAAGAGAGGGTCCGGGGACAGCAAGCTACGAGCAGTACTTC. Translation gives CASSPREGPGTASYEQYF.

This clonotype was found a few times. V and J are TRBV28 and TRBJ1-5, with D hard to call. CDR1 is MDHEN, CDR2 SYDVKM, per germline. This CDR3 comprises 16 residues. V was pared by 4 bases and J by 0 bases, with 13 bases between. The DNA of the CDR3 is TGTGCCAGCAGTTCCCCACGCAGCTATAGCAATCAGCCCCAGCATTTT. This codes for CASSSPRSYSNQPQHF.

CDR3 region: CASSQEGGQSFFHEQYF. CDR3 DNA sequence: TGTGCCAGCAGCCAAGAAGGGGGACAAAGTTTTTTCCACGAGCAGTACTTC. V gene TRBV14 combines with J gene TRBJ2-5, with a weak D call TRBD1 (6 bases). With the DNA end fitting TRBJ2-7 better, the J assignment may be wrong. The CDR3 sequence is 17 residues long. CDR1 is SGHDN, CDR2 FVKESK, per germline.

This rearrangement joins TRBV18 to TRBJ2-4; TRBD1 agrees at 9 bases. The CDR3 has 15 amino acids. V trimming: 1 base; J trimming: 6 bases; junction bases outside the gene matches: 4. CDR1 is KGHSH, CDR2 LQKENI, per germline. The CDR3 loop reads CASSPRGQGINIQYF. For the CDR3, the DNA is TGTGCCAGCTCACCACGGGGACAGGGCATAAACATTCAGTACTTC.

In this sample, this clonotype turned up a few times. The CDR3 DNA sequence: TGTGCCAGCAGTGAAGGTGAAGGTAGCGGGGGGGCCTTCCTGTACGAGCAGTACTTC. It specifies CASSEGEGSGGAFLYEQYF. The chain uses TRBV6-1 and TRBJ2-7; 11 nucleotides align to TRBD2. The CDR3 totals 19 residues. Germline V gene lookup returns CDR1 MNHNS and CDR2 SASEGT. The trim removed 1 base at V and 4 bases at J, leaving 15 bases unmatched.

The chain carries TRBV29-1 and TRBJ2-1; 8 bases map to TRBD1. This CDR3 has 13 residues. Germline trimming cut 5 bases from V and 5 bases from J; bases unmatched to any gene: 5. Germline-derived CDR1 and CDR2 are SQVTM and ANQGSEA. The DNA of the CDR3 is TGCAGCGTTTATACAGGGGGGAACAATGAGCAGTTCTTC. Translation gives CSVYTGGNNEQFF.

This chain joins TRBV27 and TRBJ2-1, with TRBD1 matching over 9 bases. The CDR3 runs 14 residues. The germline V gene encodes CDR1 MNHEY and CDR2 SMNVEV (reference sequence). With V trimmed by 2 bases and J by 10 bases, 6 bases remained unmatched. The CDR3 sequence: CASSLGQGSREQFF. The CDR3 coding sequence is TGTGCCAGCAGTTTAGGACAGGGGAGTCGGGAGCAGTTCTTC.

On this clonotype: This may arise from a read error, as a much more abundant clone is one base away. The chain is built from TRBV10-3 and TRBJ2-1; D gene uncertain. Germline V gene sequence: CDR1 ENHRY, CDR2 SYGVKD. The CDR3 length is 13 residues. The CDR3 DNA is TGTGCCATCAACGGGCCCTCCCACAATGAGCAGTTCTTC. Encoded protein: CAINGPSHNEQFF.

The chain couples TRBV5-4 to TRBJ1-1, with D possibly being TRBD1 (6 bases). CDR3 length equals 15 residues. The V gene's germline CDR1 is SGHNT and CDR2 YYREEE (reference sequence). V was clipped by 1 base and J by 0 bases, with 10 bases between them. CDR3 amino acids: CASSLNPGVNTEAFF. CDR3 nucleotide sequence: TGTGCCAGCAGCTTGAATCCAGGGGTGAACACTGAAGCTTTCTTT.

V and J are TRBV5-1 and TRBJ2-5; D possibly corresponds to TRBD2 (5 bases). Trimming cost V 5 bases and J 2 bases, with 13 bases left between them. Germline assignment: CDR1 SGHRS and CDR2 YFSETQ. This CDR3 has 14 residues. DNA for the CDR3: TGCGCCAGCAGAGGAACAGCGGCTCAAGAGACCCAGTACTTC. It specifies CASRGTAAQETQYF.

This chain uses TRBV10-2 with TRBJ2-5; D assignment may be TRBD1 or TRBD2 (6 bases each). The J call could be wrong; TRBJ2-7 is a better fit for the DNA end. This CDR3 has 13 amino acids. Germline lookup yields CDR1 WSHSY and CDR2 SAAADI. CDR3 DNA: TGCGCCAGCAGTGATGGGGGGCTATACGAGCAGTACTTC. Amino acid sequence: CASSDGGLYEQYF.

V usage is TRBV20-1 and J usage is TRBJ2-3; D may be TRBD1 (6 bases). The germline gives CDR1 DFQATT, CDR2 SNEGSKA (reference sequence). Trimming took off 4 bases at V and 6 bases at J, with 8 bases between the two ends. The length of the CDR3 is 11 residues. The CDR3 DNA is TGCAGTGCTAACAGGGAGGATACGCAGTATTTT. Translated: CSANREDTQYF.

Concerning this clonotype: The CDR3 does not end in the conserved phenylalanine or tryptophan, so this is likely a read error. The V gene is TRBV12-3 or TRBV12-4, the J gene TRBJ2-3; TRBD2 matches 9 bases. The CDR3 consists of 16 residues. The trim removed 3 bases at V and 2 bases at J, leaving 6 bases unmatched. The CDR3 reads CASSFLAGRSTDTQYL. The CDR3 DNA reads TGTGCCAGCAGTTTCCTAGCGGGGAGATCCACAGATACGCAGTATTTG.

The table lists this clonotype with many counts. The chain combines TRBV2 with TRBJ2-7; TRBD2 aligns across 8 bases. Trimming cost V 2 bases and J 3 bases; bases outside gene matches: 3. The CDR3 totals 14 residues. The germline V gene encodes CDR1 SNHLY and CDR2 FYNNEI. The CDR3 DNA sequence: TGTGCCAGCAGTGAACTAGCGGGCTACTACGAGCAGTACTTC. Translating it yields CASSELAGYYEQYF.

V usage is TRBV18 and J usage is TRBJ2-6, with D maybe TRBD1 (6 bases). The germline CDR1 and CDR2 sequences are KGHSH and LQKENI. Trimming stripped 5 bases from V and 2 bases from J, with 13 bases between. The CDR3 is made up of 16 amino acids. The CDR3 DNA is TGTGCCAGCTCAGCTGACAGGTTAACTGGGGCCAACGTCCTGACTTTC. Amino acids: CASSADRLTGANVLTF.

This chain connects TRBV6-6 to TRBJ2-3; D not certain. The CDR3 spans 13 residues. V was trimmed by 8 bases and J by 2 bases, leaving 11 bases between them. Germline CDR1 is MNHNY and CDR2 is SVGAGI (reference sequence). The CDR3 DNA reads as TGTGCCAGCCGACGGAATCCCACAGATACGCAGTATTTT. The encoded protein is CASRRNPTDTQYF.

This chain connects TRBV20-1 to TRBJ1-2; 7 nucleotides agree with TRBD1. The germline gives CDR1 DFQATT, CDR2 SNEGSKA (reference sequence). This CDR3 is built from 15 residues. J was trimmed by 1 base and V by 3 bases; bases with no gene match: 8. CDR3 sequence: CSARDPGDSNYGYTF. The CDR3 coding sequence is TGCAGTGCTAGGGACCCTGGGGACAGTAACTATGGCTACACCTTC.

The rearrangement links TRBV3-1 to TRBJ2-1; 8 positions agree with TRBD2. CDR3 length equals 15 residues. The V gene's germline CDR1 is LGHDT and CDR2 YNNKEL (reference sequence). Trimming cost V 4 bases and J 10 bases; bases outside gene matches: 12. The CDR3: CASSPWGLGGNEQFF. CDR3 bases: TGTGCCAGCAGCCCCTGGGGACTAGGAGGTAACGAGCAGTTCTTC.

Many counts were recorded for this clonotype. The chain carries TRBV6-5 and TRBJ2-5, with 7 nucleotides matching TRBD2. Germline V lookup: CDR1 MNHEY, CDR2 SVGAGI. This CDR3 comprises 13 residues. V gave up 2 bases and J gave up 5 bases; unmatched junction bases: 2. The CDR3 coding sequence is TGTGCCAGCAGTTACGGGAGGGCCGAGACCCAGTACTTC. Translation: CASSYGRAETQYF.

This clonotype was counted once. The V and J genes are TRBV25-1 and TRBJ1-1, with TRBD1 as a possible D gene (6 bases). Germline-derived CDR1 and CDR2 are MGHDK and SYGVNS. CDR3 size: 14 residues. V lost 5 bases and J lost 5, with 15 bases in between. This chain's CDR3 is CASSTGTLRTEAFF. DNA for the CDR3: TGTGCCAGCAGTACAGGGACCCTTCGGACTGAAGCTTTCTTT. Full variable domain (outside the CDR3, taken from reference TRBV25-1 and TRBJ1-1): EADIYQTPRYLVIGTGKKITLECSQTMGHDKMYWYQQDPGMELHLIHYSYGVNSTEKGDLSSESTVSRIRTEHFPLTLESARPSHTSQYLCASSTGTLRTEAFFGQGTRLTVV.

V and J are TRBV20-1 and TRBJ2-1; perhaps TRBD2 as D (6 bases). Trimming stripped 2 bases from V and 12 bases from J, with 26 bases between. CDR1 is DFQATT, CDR2 SNEGSKA, per germline (reference sequence). This CDR3 comprises 16 residues. The CDR3 reads CSARSDGGEARVGQFF. The CDR3 DNA sequence: TGCAGTGCTAGATCGGACGGGGGTGAAGCCCGCGTTGGGCAGTTCTTC.

This clonotype was counted a few times. The chain combines TRBV5-1 with TRBJ2-3; 13 bases match TRBD2. From germline, CDR1 is SGHRS and CDR2 YFSETQ. The length of the CDR3 is 18 residues. After removal of 0 bases from V and 0 bases from J, the junction contained 4 bases not matched to a gene. DNA for the CDR3: TGCGCCAGCAGCTTGGAACTAGCGGGGGGGTTTAGCACAGATACGCAGTATTTT. It encodes CASSLELAGGFSTDTQYF.